This T cell receptor (beta chain) was sequenced for a study of blood T cells in healthy people across ages. In the study overall: Template switching retrieved approximately one barcoded beta molecule for each two T cells. Points from the study as a whole: Whereas aged donors had fewer naive CD4+ cells, long-lived donors had more of them and higher diversity. No conclusive comparison of naive versus antigen-experienced cells was possible with unsorted PBMCs.

Total RNA, at least 5 micrograms per sample, came from PBMCs. The CDR3 is 16 residues long. V dropped 0 bases and J dropped 7 bases, with 19 bases sitting between them. CDR1 and CDR2 from the germline V gene are SGHTA and FQGNSA. In the case of this clonotype: The antigen remains undetermined. This may be a read error: a much more frequent sequence differs by one nucleotide.

A second roughly 7 to 11 cycle PCR used barcoded and J-beta primers. One entry per CDR3 protein, called by TCRdb with MiXCR from the 5' RACE reads. Counted here are fewer than 900,000 distinct CDR3 sequences, more than 40% occurring once; the ten biggest clones make up approximately 22%. The clonotype originates from a woman aged 55-70 years in good health. V and J are TRBV7-2 and TRBJ2-7, with D tentatively TRBD2 (6 bases). Sequenced material: blood. The CDR3 nucleotides are TGTGCCAGCAGCTTAGCAGGCGGGATCCCCAACAATGAGCAGTACTTC. The encoded protein is CASSLAGGIPNNEQYF.